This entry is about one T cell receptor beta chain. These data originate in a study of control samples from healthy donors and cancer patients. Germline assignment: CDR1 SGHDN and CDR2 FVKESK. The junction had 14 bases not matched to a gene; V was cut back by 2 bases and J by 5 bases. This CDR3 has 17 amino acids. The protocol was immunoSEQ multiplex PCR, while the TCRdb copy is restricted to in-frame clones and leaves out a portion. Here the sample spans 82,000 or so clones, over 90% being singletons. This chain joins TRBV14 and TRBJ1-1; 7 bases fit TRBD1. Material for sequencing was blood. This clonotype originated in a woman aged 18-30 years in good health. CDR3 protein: CASSQWTVLGGGTEAFF. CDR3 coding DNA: TGTGCCAGCAGCCAATGGACCGTATTAGGGGGCGGAACTGAAGCTTTCTTT.